This TCR beta chain was obtained from a study of monozygotic twins with inflammatory bowel disease. Whole-blood RNA isolation (total RNA) proceeded without T cell sorting. Using the 5' RACE reads, TCRdb records one entry per CDR3 protein without DNA. The clone table shows approximately 330,000 distinct CDR3 sequences, with the ten largest holding under 2.5%. Regarding this clonotype: Its specificity is unknown.

Study results and limitations: It was in IBD patients that TCRbeta diversity (inverse Simpson) was lower than in healthy co-twins.

The sequenced material came from blood. The sequence came from a human donor with ulcerative colitis or Crohn's disease, or a healthy co-twin of an affected twin (not recorded which).

The CDR3 sequence: CAWSPGLAKNIQYF. V gene TRBV30 combines with J gene TRBJ2-4; TCRdb calls TRBD1, which cannot be checked without DNA. Germline loops: CDR1 GTSNPN, CDR2 SVGIG (reference sequence). The CDR3 has 14 residues.